The clone carrying this T cell receptor beta chain came up a few times. Its antigen is unidentified. The data were taken from a study of identifying expanded T cells in peripheral blood. General study results and limits: Over about two and four weeks, about 16.4 and 19 clones changed, versus approximately 1.1 between replicates.

Assay used: immunoSEQ multiplex PCR; TCRdb lists only in-frame clones, some missing. The sample lists approximately 120,000 clones, approximately 88% occurring once. Collection occurred without any documented infections or immune events in donors. Trimming pared 0 bases from V and 0 bases from J, leaving 10 bases between. Germline CDR1 SGHRS, CDR2 YFSETQ. This CDR3 is built from 16 residues. The specimen sequenced was blood. The chain joins TRBV5-1 to TRBJ1-3; TRBD1 is a possible D gene (5 bases). This TCR was sampled from a person aged 18-69 years in good health. The CDR3 nucleotides read TGCGCCAGCAGCTTGGAGGGGCCTGCCTCTGGAAACACCATATATTTT. This encodes CASSLEGPASGNTIYF.